Following are 23 T cell receptor beta chains from one sample sequenced in a study of CD8 T cells in ankylosing spondylitis. Via MiXCR, TCRdb re-called the 5' RACE reads, giving one row per CDR3 protein. In the table there are about 42,000 distinct CDR3 sequences, roughly 2.5% of which are singletons. Sequenced sample: blood, either unsorted or a sorted T cell fraction (not recorded which). The receptor set was obtained from a male donor with ankylosing spondylitis or in good health (not recorded which).

This clonotype is medium-sized (0.01 to 0.1%) in the sample. The genes are TRBV9 and TRBJ2-1; tentative D call: TRBD2 (6 bases). CDR3 size: 15 residues. V lost 4 bases to trimming and J lost 8 bases, with 19 bases between them. Germline V lookup: CDR1 SGDLS, CDR2 YYNGEE. This chain's CDR3 is CASSRGETRIYEQFF. The CDR3 DNA sequence: TGTGCCAGCAGCCGAGGGGAGACTAGGATCTATGAGCAGTTCTTC. The full variable domain, in which reference TRBV9 and TRBJ2-1 provide the parts outside the CDR3, is DSGVTQTPKHLITATGQRVTLRCSPRSGDLSVYWYQQSLDQGLQFLIQYYNGEERAKGNILERFSAQQFPDLHSELNLSSLELGDSALYFCASSRGETRIYEQFFGPGTRLTVL.

This clonotype was recorded at least ten times. The chain links TRBV9 to TRBJ1-4; tentative D call: TRBD1 (6 bases). The V gene's germline CDR1 is SGDLS and CDR2 YYNGEE. The CDR3 has 16 amino acids. Trimming removed 3 bases from V and 7 bases from J, with 19 bases in between. The CDR3 spells CASSAQGHLRGEKLFF. CDR3 DNA: TGTGCCAGCAGCGCGCAGGGACACCTCAGGGGTGAAAAACTGTTTTTT.

This clonotype was detected ten times or more. The rearrangement uses TRBV9 and TRBJ1-1; TRBD1 might be the D (5 bases). Trimming stripped 0 bases from V and 0 bases from J, with 9 bases between. CDR1 and CDR2 from the germline V gene are SGDLS and YYNGEE. The CDR3 is 15 amino acids. The CDR3 nucleotides read TGTGCCAGCAGCGTAGGGGGCGGACTGAACACTGAAGCTTTCTTT. Protein sequence: CASSVGGGLNTEAFF. Drawing the rest from reference TRBV9 and TRBJ1-1, the complete variable domain is DSGVTQTPKHLITATGQRVTLRCSPRSGDLSVYWYQQSLDQGLQFLIQYYNGEERAKGNILERFSAQQFPDLHSELNLSSLELGDSALYFCASSVGGGLNTEAFFGQGTRLTVV.

This clonotype appeared many times. The chain recombines TRBV9 with TRBJ2-5; D gene unclear. V was pared by 0 bases and J by 4 bases, with 13 bases between. The germline CDR1 and CDR2 sequences are SGDLS and YYNGEE. The CDR3 covers 15 residues. As DNA, the CDR3 is TGTGCCAGCAGCGTAGGTTCAGGCACGGGAGAGACCCAGTACTTC. Translation: CASSVGSGTGETQYF.

This clonotype occurred many times. The chain carries TRBV9 and TRBJ2-1; D call uncertain. The germline V gene encodes CDR1 SGDLS and CDR2 YYNGEE. The CDR3 contains 17 residues. V dropped 1 base and J dropped 0 bases, with 14 bases sitting between them. CDR3 in DNA: TGTGCCAGCAGCGTATGGTATGGCCCTCGCTCCTACAATGAGCAGTTCTTC. Residues: CASSVWYGPRSYNEQFF.

The chain uses TRBV9 and TRBJ2-4; 8 bases agree with TRBD2. From germline, CDR1 is SGDLS and CDR2 YYNGEE. CDR3 size: 14 residues. The trim removed 0 bases at V and 7 bases at J, leaving 3 bases unmatched. This CDR3 is CASSVATGGNIQYF. CDR3 coding DNA: TGTGCCAGCAGCGTAGCAACGGGAGGGAACATTCAGTACTTC.

This clonotype was recorded a few times. V gene TRBV9 combines with J gene TRBJ2-1; 10 bases line up with TRBD2. CDR1 SGDLS and CDR2 YYNGEE come from the germline V gene. The CDR3 sequence is 17 residues long. V shed 0 bases and J 5 bases; nucleotides not matched to a gene: 8. The CDR3 region has the DNA TGTGCCAGCAGCGTAGCCCCGGGACTAGCGAAGAACAATGAGCAGTTCTTC. Its protein product is CASSVAPGLAKNNEQFF.

This clonotype was counted ten times or more. This chain uses TRBV9 with TRBJ2-3; no definite D call. The germline V gene encodes CDR1 SGDLS and CDR2 YYNGEE. The germline V and J ends were trimmed by 2 bases and 10 bases, with 11 bases remaining between them. This CDR3 region has 12 residues. The CDR3 nucleotides read TGTGCCAGCAGCGTCCGGCTAGGGCCGCAGTATTTT. Amino acids: CASSVRLGPQYF.

This clonotype was recorded at least ten times. The chain recombines TRBV9 with TRBJ2-3; 7 nucleotides line up with TRBD2. The CDR3 is 14 amino acids. V lost 5 bases and J lost 2; bases outside the gene matches: 5. Germline CDR1 SGDLS, CDR2 YYNGEE. As DNA, the CDR3 is TGTGCCAGCAGTGCTCGGGAGGACACAGATACGCAGTATTTT. Translation gives CASSAREDTDTQYF.

Only a few counts were recorded for this clonotype. The V gene is TRBV9, the J gene TRBJ2-3; no definite D call. This CDR3 contains 15 residues. Germline V gene data show CDR1 as SGDLS and CDR2 as YYNGEE. V was trimmed by 0 bases and J by 0 bases, leaving 8 bases between them. The CDR3 nucleotides are TGTGCCAGCAGCGTAGGTTTAGGCAGCACAGATACGCAGTATTTT. It yields the protein CASSVGLGSTDTQYF.

There are many counts of this clonotype. This chain connects TRBV9 to TRBJ1-2; 9 positions agree with TRBD1. The CDR3 loop spans 13 amino acids. Germline CDR1 is SGDLS and CDR2 is YYNGEE. With 4 bases clipped from V and 6 bases from J, the junction kept 4 bases outside the gene matches. The CDR3 DNA is TGTGCCAGCAGCACCGGGACAGGGAATGGCTACACCTTC. Protein product: CASSTGTGNGYTF. The full variable domain, rest sourced from reference TRBV9 and TRBJ1-2, is DSGVTQTPKHLITATGQRVTLRCSPRSGDLSVYWYQQSLDQGLQFLIQYYNGEERAKGNILERFSAQQFPDLHSELNLSSLELGDSALYFCASSTGTGNGYTFGSGTRLTVV.

This clonotype was counted many times. CDR3 protein: CASSVGTGLEYEQYF. The CDR3 nucleotides read TGTGCCAGCAGCGTGGGGACAGGGTTAGAATACGAGCAGTACTTC. The chain employs TRBV9 and TRBJ2-7; 9 bases match TRBD1. The trim removed 2 bases at V and 4 bases at J, leaving 7 bases unmatched. The CDR3 has 15 residues. CDR1 and CDR2 (germline): SGDLS, YYNGEE.

The V gene is TRBV9, the J gene TRBJ2-7; a weak D match, TRBD2 (6 bases). The V gene's germline CDR1 is SGDLS and CDR2 YYNGEE. The CDR3 spans 14 residues. V was shortened by 2 bases and J by 3 bases, with 12 bases between the two germline ends. CDR3 residues: CASSVGTSDYEQYF. The DNA for the CDR3 is TGTGCCAGCAGCGTCGGGACTTCAGACTACGAGCAGTACTTC.

This clonotype has a count of ten or more. J is TRBJ1-2 and V is TRBV21-1; the table's D call, TRBD1, has no DNA check behind it. TRBV21-1 is recorded as a pseudogene. CDR3 length: 13 residues. DNA for the CDR3: TGTGCCAGCAGCGCCCGGGACACACCCCAGTCAATCTTC. Protein product: CASSARDTPQSIF.

This clonotype was seen repeatedly, ten times or more. The chain recombines TRBV9 with TRBJ2-3, with 16 bases matching TRBD2. The trim removed 4 bases at V and 2 bases at J, leaving 4 bases unmatched. From germline, CDR1 is SGDLS and CDR2 YYNGEE. The CDR3 covers 17 residues. The CDR3: CASSRGLAGGTTDTQYF. DNA of the CDR3: TGTGCCAGCAGCCGGGGACTAGCGGGAGGGACCACAGATACGCAGTATTTT.

This clonotype was counted ten times or more. The V and J genes are TRBV9 and TRBJ2-3, with a tentative D call TRBD2 (6 bases). The CDR3 covers 15 residues. Deletions cut 0 bases from V and 0 bases from J, with 8 bases between. Germline V gene sequence: CDR1 SGDLS, CDR2 YYNGEE. The CDR3 nucleotides are TGTGCCAGCAGCGTAGTAGCGGTGAGCACAGATACGCAGTATTTT. As protein: CASSVVAVSTDTQYF.

This clonotype has at least ten counts. The chain recombines TRBV9 with TRBJ2-2; D call uncertain. CDR1 is SGDLS, CDR2 YYNGEE, per germline. This CDR3 has 16 amino acids. Trimming removed 3 bases from V and 3 bases from J, with 15 bases in between. CDR3 sequence reads: CASSAALTDHTGELFF. The CDR3 DNA reads TGTGCCAGCAGCGCCGCCCTCACGGACCACACCGGGGAGCTGTTTTTT.

This clonotype was recorded many times. This chain connects TRBV9 to TRBJ1-3; D is undetermined. Between the trimmed V and J ends, which lost 0 bases and 3 bases, there was a span of 7 bases. Per germline, CDR1 SGDLS and CDR2 YYNGEE. The CDR3 contains 14 residues. CDR3 sequence reads: CASSVDGSGNTIYF. The CDR3 region has the DNA TGTGCCAGCAGCGTAGACGGGAGTGGAAACACCATATATTTT.

This clonotype was seen many times. CDR3 sequence: CASSVGRTLHF. In nucleotides, the CDR3 is TGTGCCAGCAGCGTAGGCAGAACCCTCCACTTT. This chain uses TRBV9 with TRBJ1-6; D is ambiguous. CDR1 SGDLS and CDR2 YYNGEE come from the germline V gene. The CDR3 has 11 amino acids. Trimming pared 0 bases from V and 14 bases from J, leaving 6 bases between.

This clonotype was detected many times. This chain connects TRBV9 to TRBJ2-2, with 7 bases lining up with TRBD2. This CDR3 comprises 16 residues. The V gene end was trimmed by 4 bases and the J gene end by 4 bases; junction bases not matched to a gene: 10. Germline values: CDR1 SGDLS, CDR2 YYNGEE. In DNA form, the CDR3 reads TGTGCCAGCAGCCATGTTGCGGGAGATGTCACCGGGGAGCTGTTTTTT. Protein product: CASSHVAGDVTGELFF.

At least ten counts were recorded for this clonotype. The chain links TRBV9 to TRBJ2-5; 10 positions agree with TRBD2. The length of the CDR3 is 15 residues. Germline V CDR1 and CDR2: SGDLS, YYNGEE. Germline trimming cut 2 bases from V and 4 bases from J; bases unmatched to any gene: 5. DNA for the CDR3: TGTGCCAGCAGCGTGGAAGCGGGGGGGAGAGAGACCCAGTACTTC. This codes for CASSVEAGGRETQYF.

This clonotype was seen repeatedly, ten times or more. This chain uses TRBV9 with TRBJ2-5; a possible D gene is TRBD1 (5 bases). The CDR3 is 16 amino acids. Germline V gene sequence: CDR1 SGDLS, CDR2 YYNGEE. Trimming removed 2 bases at V and 9 bases at J, with 23 bases between. CDR3 amino acids: CASSVAGQRRRVAQYF. In DNA form, the CDR3 reads TGTGCCAGCAGCGTCGCAGGGCAACGACGTCGTGTGGCCCAGTACTTC.

This clonotype showed up many times. The chain carries TRBV9 and TRBJ2-3; the match to TRBD2 covers 14 bases. This CDR3 spans 16 amino acids. Germline V gene lookup returns CDR1 SGDLS and CDR2 YYNGEE. V lost 3 bases, J lost 4 bases, and 4 bases stayed unmatched. The CDR3 DNA sequence: TGTGCCAGCAGCGGACCGGGACTAGCGGGGGCAGATACGCAGTATTTT. Residues: CASSGPGLAGADTQYF.